Shown below are 16 T cell receptor beta chains from a single sample sequenced in a study of human T cells and chemical hapten exposure. Via MiXCR, TCRdb re-called the RACE reads, giving one row per CDR3 protein. The sample records approximately 89,000 distinct CDR3 sequences, roughly 10% being singletons. Specified time point: patch test 2, 6 weeks after DPC sensitization. As for treatment: therapeutic diphenylcyclopropenone sensitization with weekly scalp DPC. The starting material was whole blood, obtained in connection with sensitization to the hapten diphenylcyclopropenone (DPC). The receptors originated from a woman in her twenties or thirties with alopecia areata. Some clones in this sample may be carry-over from other donors' samples.

This clonotype was seen a few times. The chain uses TRBV24-1 and TRBJ2-7; D possibly corresponds to TRBD2 (5 bases). CDR1 KGHDR and CDR2 SFDVKD come from the germline V gene. The CDR3 is 15 residues long. V was cut by 4 bases and J by 2 bases, with 14 bases left in between. The CDR3 bases are TGTGCCACCAGTGACCCCACACGGGGTGCCTACGAGCAGTACTTC. Encoded protein: CATSDPTRGAYEQYF.

This clonotype was observed at least ten times. V is TRBV6-2 or TRBV6-3 and J is TRBJ1-5; D is undetermined. In germline, CDR1 is MNHEY, CDR2 SVGEGT. This CDR3 contains 15 residues. V was pared by 0 bases and J by 0 bases, with 6 bases between. The CDR3 sequence is CASSYSELSNQPQHF. CDR3 DNA: TGTGCCAGCAGTTACTCGGAGCTTAGCAATCAGCCCCAGCATTTT.

This clonotype has at least ten counts. The chain is built from TRBV7-6 and TRBJ2-1; TRBD2 matches at 9 bases. The CDR3 consists of 15 residues. From germline, CDR1 is SGHVS and CDR2 FNYEAQ. After removal of 1 base from V and 6 bases from J, the junction contained 4 bases not matched to a gene. The CDR3 nucleotides are TGTGCCAGCAGCTTAGAGGCGGGGGGGCCCAATGAGCAGTTCTTC. This codes for CASSLEAGGPNEQFF.

This clonotype was seen at least ten times. The V gene is TRBV29-1, the J gene TRBJ2-6; no reliable D call. This CDR3 has 15 amino acids. V lost 5 bases to trimming and J lost 0 bases, with 11 bases between them. Germline CDR1 and CDR2: SQVTM and ANQGSEA. CDR3 coding DNA: TGCAGCGTTAAGACGAGCAGCTCTGGGGCCAACGTCCTGACTTTC. Its protein product is CSVKTSSSGANVLTF.

Concerning this clonotype itself: This may be a read error: a much more frequent sequence differs by one nucleotide. The genes are TRBV20-1 and TRBJ2-7, with D possibly matching TRBD2 (6 bases). The CDR3 runs 13 residues. The germline V gene encodes CDR1 DFQATT and CDR2 SNEGSKA (reference sequence). Trimming shortened V by 2 bases and J by 0 bases, and 8 bases separated the two germline ends. The CDR3 here is CSARSGSSYEQYF. The CDR3 bases are TGCAGTGCTAGATCCGGGAGCTCCTACGAGCAGTACTTC.

This clonotype was detected ten times or more. The V call is TRBV7-9, the J call TRBJ2-1; 8 bases match TRBD1. V was pared by 1 base and J by 6 bases, with 5 bases of the junction left unmatched. The germline CDR1 and CDR2 sequences are SEHNR and FQNEAQ (reference sequence). The CDR3 length is 15 residues. This chain's CDR3 is CASSLGQGRGNEQFF. The CDR3 region has the DNA TGTGCCAGCAGCTTAGGACAGGGGAGAGGCAATGAGCAGTTCTTC.

This clonotype has at least ten counts. The V gene is TRBV2, the J gene TRBJ2-3, with TRBD2 identical over 7 bases. The CDR3 is 13 residues long. Germline V gene lookup returns CDR1 SNHLY and CDR2 FYNNEI. J gave up 6 bases and V 6 bases, and 6 bases lay outside the gene matches. CDR3 loop: CASRLPAGDTQYF. CDR3 coding DNA: TGTGCCAGCAGGTTACCAGCGGGGGATACGCAGTATTTT. Based on the CDR3 plus reference TRBV2 and TRBJ2-3, the full variable domain is EPEVTQTPSHQVTQMGQEVILRCVPISNHLYFYWYRQILGQKVEFLVSFYNNEISEKSEIFDDQFSVERPDGSNFTLKIRSTKLEDSAMYFCASRLPAGDTQYFGPGTRLTVL.

This sequence joins TRBV27 and TRBJ1-2; D is undetermined. The CDR3 covers 13 residues. Germline V gene lookup returns CDR1 MNHEY and CDR2 SMNVEV (reference sequence). V dropped 4 bases and J dropped 6 bases, with 12 bases sitting between them. The CDR3 loop is CASSSSYGHGYTF. The CDR3 bases are TGTGCCAGCAGTTCGTCATACGGACATGGCTACACCTTC.

Only a few counts were recorded for this clonotype. The chain has TRBV7-6 and TRBJ2-7; a weak D match, TRBD1 (6 bases). Germline-derived CDR1 and CDR2 are SGHVS and FNYEAQ. Trimming stripped 1 base from V and 9 bases from J, with 13 bases between. The CDR3 covers 13 residues. CDR3 residues: CASSLEAGARQYF. DNA of the CDR3: TGTGCCAGCAGCTTAGAGGCAGGGGCGCGGCAGTACTTC.

The chain carries TRBV29-1 and TRBJ2-2, with 7 bases matching TRBD1. The length of the CDR3 is 14 residues. Germline CDR1 reads SQVTM; CDR2 reads ANQGSEA. The trim removed 6 bases at V and 7 bases at J, leaving 11 bases unmatched. CDR3 protein: CSVQGVVYSGELFF. The CDR3 DNA sequence: TGCAGCGTCCAGGGGGTTGTCTATAGCGGGGAGCTGTTTTTT.

As for this clonotype: Germline is not matched at one junction end, which may reflect a read error. This chain connects TRBV5-8 to TRBJ2-5; possible D gene TRBD1, 6 bases. This CDR3 contains 16 residues. Per germline, CDR1 SGHTS and CDR2 YDEGEE. The CDR3 nucleotides read TGTGTCAGCAGCTCTATGCAGGGGCCTCTAGGAGAGACCCAGTACTTC. This translates into CVSSSMQGPLGETQYF.

The gene calls are TRBV6-1 and TRBJ1-3, with D unresolved. The CDR3 has 11 amino acids. V shed 5 bases and J shed 4 bases, with 3 bases lying between them. CDR1 is MNHNS, CDR2 SASEGT, per germline. CDR3 nucleotide sequence: TGTGCCAGCAGTAGAGGAAACACCATATATTTT. This sequence encodes CASSRGNTIYF.

This sequence joins TRBV18 and TRBJ2-3; 7 bases agree with TRBD2. Per the germline V gene, CDR1 is KGHSH and CDR2 is LQKENI. J lost 0 bases, V lost 3 bases, and 6 bases had no gene match. The CDR3 length is 16 residues. The CDR3, as DNA: TGTGCCAGCTCACCTCGACTAGCTGCTAGCACAGATACGCAGTATTTT. Its protein product is CASSPRLAASTDTQYF.

The gene calls are TRBV7-6 and TRBJ2-7, with D perhaps TRBD2 (5 bases). CDR1 SGHVS and CDR2 FNYEAQ come from the germline V gene. The CDR3 is 14 residues long. Trimming shortened V by 5 bases and J by 2 bases, and 13 bases separated the two germline ends. CDR3 sequence reads: CASSPGEGPYEQYF. The DNA of the CDR3 is TGTGCCAGCAGCCCCGGCGAGGGCCCCTACGAGCAGTACTTC.

There are a few counts of this clonotype. V is TRBV11-2 and J is TRBJ2-3; perhaps TRBD1 as D (6 bases). This CDR3 has 16 residues. Trimming removed 4 bases at V and 2 bases at J, with 16 bases between. CDR1 is SGHAT and CDR2 is FQNNGV in the germline V gene. The CDR3: CASSSDPGDFTDTQYF. CDR3 nucleotides: TGTGCCAGCAGCTCCGACCCAGGGGATTTCACAGATACGCAGTATTTT.

This clonotype showed up just a few times. This chain joins TRBV5-1 and TRBJ1-1; D unresolved. CDR1 and CDR2 (germline): SGHRS, YFSETQ. CDR3 length: 15 amino acids. V was trimmed by 0 bases and J by 1 base, leaving 10 bases between them. As DNA, the CDR3 is TGCGCCAGCAGCTTGGGGAGGGCTCCGAACACTGAAGCTTTCTTT. Protein: CASSLGRAPNTEAFF.